A single T cell receptor (beta chain) is shown here with its context. This specimen comes from a study of blood T cell repertoires in COVID-19. For the study at large: COVID-19 samples collected from the United States, Italy and Spain covered acute and convalescent phases.

Original processing notes: Quantification of nucleated cells was approximated via reference gene primer amplification. Assay: immunoSEQ multiplex PCR; the TCRdb copy retains only in-frame clones and omits some. That table furnishes V, J and clone size, whereas the DNA furnished D and trimming. The table lists under 80,000 clones, under 85% of them singletons, with under 15% in the top ten. While infection was still active, Seattle patients were enrolled and then followed longitudinally. Sequenced input: peripheral blood. The source is a man aged 55 to 70 with COVID-19, enrolled during active disease.

CDR3 in amino acids: CASNSGYGQPQHF. CDR3 nucleotides: TGTGCCAGCAATTCAGGGTATGGGCAGCCCCAGCATTTT. The chain links TRBV6-5 to TRBJ1-5, with D tentatively TRBD1 (5 bases). The length of the CDR3 is 13 residues. The V gene lost 7 bases and the J gene lost 7 bases, with 14 bases spanning the gap. The V gene's germline CDR1 is MNHEY and CDR2 SVGAGI.